Listed below are T cell receptor delta chains from one sample, sequenced in a study of gamma-delta T cells after stem cell transplantation. TCRdb called clones anew from the RT-PCR reads with CATT. Here the sample table reports roughly 38 delta-chain clones. The sample was gamma-delta T cells. Source of these receptors: a human donor. It is not recorded whose cells these are; they may come from a transplant donor. CDR3s include the opening cysteine and the closing phenylalanine or tryptophan. D genes are given only for firm matches. Some rows have no size entry. The others give once, few or many, or a class for an expanded clone.

>TRDV2|few|TRDJ3|-
TGTGCCTGTGACACCGTAGCTGAGGGGTCCTGGGACACCCGACAGATGTTTTTC
CACDTVAEGSWDTRQMFF
>TRDV1|few|TRDJ4|TRDD3
TGTGCTCTTGTAGCTTCCTCCCTTACTGGGGGATACAGACCCCTGATCTTT
CALVASSLTGGYRPLIF
>TRDV2|-|TRDJ1|TRDD3
TGTGCCTGTGACACCGTTCTGGGGGAGGCCAAGTACACCGATAAACTCATCTTT
CACDTVLGEAKYTDKLIF
>TRDV2|-|TRDJ1|-
TGTGCCTGCTTTCGGATACAGACCGATAAACTCATCTTT
CACFRIQTDKLIF
>TRDV2|few|TRDJ1|TRDD3
TGTGCCTGTGACAGACTGGGGGTCCCCTCCTCTTTAGACACCGATAAACTCATCTTT
CACDRLGVPSSLDTDKLIF
>TRDV2|few|TRDJ1|-
TGTGCCTGTGACACCCTTTCCGGCGATAAACTCATCTTT
CACDTLSGDKLIF
>TRDV1|-|TRDJ1|-
TGTGCTCTTGGGCCTCAGGTCGGGGCCGATAAACTCATCTTT
CALGPQVGADKLIF
>TRDV1|few|TRDJ1|TRDD3
TGTGCTCTTGGGGGAGACGGCCTCCCTCTGATCTGGGGGATACTTGGGCCTTACACCGATAAACTCATCTTT
CALGGDGLPLIWGILGPYTDKLIF
>TRDV2|-|TRDJ1|-
TGTGCCTGTGACACCGTGGGGGGGAACACCGATAAACTCATCTTT
CACDTVGGNTDKLIF
>TRDV2|-|TRDJ1|TRDD3
TGTGCCTGTGACGACTTAACTGGGGGACACACCGATAAACTCATCTTT
CACDDLTGGHTDKLIF
>TRDV2|few|TRDJ1|TRDD3
TGTGCCTGTGACACACGCCCCTGGGGGATACGCACCGATAAACTCATCTTT
CACDTRPWGIRTDKLIF
>TRDV2|few|TRDJ1|TRDD3
TGTGCCTGTGACACCGTCGGGTATGGGGATATTGGTAAACTCATCTTT
CACDTVGYGDIGKLIF
>TRDV1|-|TRDJ1|TRDD3
TGTGCTCTAGCATCCACCCCTCCCTGGGGGATACGCGGCGCAGGCCCCGATAAACTCATCTTT
CALASTPPWGIRGAGPDKLIF
>TRDV2|few|TRDJ3|TRDD3
TGTGCCTGTGACACCGCAGACCTGGGGGATACGCATAAAGACACCCGACAGATGTTTTTC
CACDTADLGDTHKDTRQMFF
>TRDV2|-|TRDJ1|TRDD3
TGTGCCTGTGACACCGTCCTGGGGGAACCCACGTACACCGATAAACTCATCTTT
CACDTVLGEPTYTDKLIF
>TRDV2|few|TRDJ3|TRDD3
TGTGCCTGTGACACCGGGTGGGGGACTCCCTGGGACACCCGACAGATGTTTTTC
CACDTGWGTPWDTRQMFF
>TRDV1|-|TRDJ1|-
TGTGCTCTTGGGGGTCAAAAGCCTTTCGTGCTTCCTTACACCGATAAACTCATCTTT
CALGGQKPFVLPYTDKLIF